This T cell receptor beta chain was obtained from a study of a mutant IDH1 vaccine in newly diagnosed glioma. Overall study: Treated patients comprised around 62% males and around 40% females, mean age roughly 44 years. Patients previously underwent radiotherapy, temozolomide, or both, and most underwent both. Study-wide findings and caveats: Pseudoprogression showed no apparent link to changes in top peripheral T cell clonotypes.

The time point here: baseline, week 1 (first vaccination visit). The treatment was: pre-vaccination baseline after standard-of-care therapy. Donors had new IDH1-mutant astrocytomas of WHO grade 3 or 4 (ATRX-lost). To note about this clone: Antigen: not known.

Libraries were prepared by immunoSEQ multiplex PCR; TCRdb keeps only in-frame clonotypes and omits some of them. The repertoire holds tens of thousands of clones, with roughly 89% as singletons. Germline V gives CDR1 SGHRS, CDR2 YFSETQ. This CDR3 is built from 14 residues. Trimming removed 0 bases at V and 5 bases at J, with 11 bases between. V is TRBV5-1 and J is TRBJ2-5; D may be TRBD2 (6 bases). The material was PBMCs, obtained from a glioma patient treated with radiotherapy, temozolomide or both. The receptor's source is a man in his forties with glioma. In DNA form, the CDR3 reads TGCGCCAGCAGCTTGGGTCGGGAGATGGAGACCCAGTACTTC. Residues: CASSLGREMETQYF.